This TCR beta chain emerged from a study of immune characteristics of hereditary and idiopathic chronic pancreatitis. For the study in its entirety: Local pancreatic immune cells and TCRbeta repertoires were profiled in hereditary and idiopathic chronic pancreatitis and were compared with control organ donor pancreases. TCRbeta sequencing covered a few control pancreases, seven or eight hereditary chronic pancreatitis pancreases and about 6 idiopathic chronic pancreatitis pancreases. Minimal in vitro experimental manipulation of pancreas-infiltrating T cells was the reason the gDNA-based approach was selected. Study-wide findings and limitations: The study did not include chronic pancreatitis caused by alcohol use. Patient tissue was available only at the time of TPIAT, so disease duration differences may have influenced immune findings. Vbeta-Jbeta gene family usage, including TRBV10, TRBV19, TRBV23 and TRBV5, differed between hereditary and idiopathic chronic pancreatitis. Among 13 chronic pancreatitis patients, a positive correlation was found between numbers of productive TCR rearrangements and disease severity scores. Both chronic pancreatitis groups showed significantly increased TCRbeta repertoire diversity and reduced clonality versus controls.

The library was obtained by the immunoSEQ multiplex PCR assay. From pancreatic genomic DNA, the TCRbeta CDR3 region and adjacent sequences were amplified and sequenced. Turning to the authors' computational methods: Productive clonality and productive rearrangement counts were measured along with repertoire diversity, which was expressed as a mean normalized Shannon-Wiener index. The nonparametric Mann-Whitney U test was used to compare repertoire metrics between the control and chronic pancreatitis groups. CDR3beta sequences with identical amino acid composition and length across subjects were defined as shared clonotypes. TCRdb mirrors the immuneACCESS table, restricted to in-frame sequences. Some clones are absent from its copies; in checked studies, under half trace to an unresolved V gene, and the reason for the others is unknown. The D gene and trimming were derived from the DNA, and the V and J assignments and clone size from that table. Across this sample there are about 6,000 clones, with more than 65% seen only once. Clones ranked in the top ten supply approximately 7% of the sample.

From the cysteine up to the phenylalanine, the CDR3 has a length of 13 residues. CDR3 DNA only is kept here, 39 bases in frame from base 1. The germline V gene supplies CDR1 ENHRY and CDR2 SYGVKD. V and J are truncated by 8 bases and 2 bases respectively, leaving an intervening sequence of 12 bases. Chronic pancreatitis pancreas tissue was obtained from patients undergoing total pancreatectomy with islet autotransplantation (TPIAT). Included chronic pancreatitis patients had no known history of diabetes. Genomic DNA was extracted directly from bulk pancreas tissue, without T cell sorting, for TCRbeta sequencing. Pancreas tissues were collected consecutively from patients and organ donors at two US centers. Concerning this clone itself: Its specific antigen is unknown. Base qualities are not at hand, and no much larger clone is one base apart.

The chain links TRBV10-3 with TRBJ1-2; no D gene is confidently identified. Sequencing input: pancreas tissue with hereditary chronic pancreatitis. This clonotype was obtained from a human donor with chronic pancreatitis. The CDR3 here reads CAISTSENYGYTF. The DNA sequence reads TGTGCCATCTCGACTTCTGAAAACTATGGCTACACCTTC.